One and the same sample provided the 27 T cell receptor beta chains below, sequenced in a study of blood T cell repertoires in COVID-19. Repertoires were generated with immunoSEQ multiplex PCR, while TCRdb's copy carries only in-frame clones and drops some. The sample lists 50,000 to 65,000 clones, around 65% seen once, with about half in the top ten. Sequenced: PBMCs or T cells enriched from blood (not recorded which). These receptors all come from an older woman who had been exposed to COVID-19.

The rearrangement joins TRBV6-2 or TRBV6-3 to TRBJ1-1; D call uncertain. The V end was cut by 1 base, the J end by 4 bases, with 19 bases between. CDR3 length: 17 residues. The V gene's germline CDR1 is MNHEY and CDR2 SVGEGT. In nucleotides, the CDR3 is TGTGCCAGCAGTTACTTCCCTCTCCTGACTAACGGCACTGAAGCTTTCTTT. Translating gives CASSYFPLLTNGTEAFF.

This clone occurred a few times. The J gene is TRBJ2-7, the V gene TRBV7-3, with D possibly TRBD1 on 5 matching bases. V was shortened by 1 base and J by 0 bases, with 10 bases between the two germline ends. The CDR3 runs 15 residues. Germline V gene data show CDR1 as SGHTA and CDR2 as FQGTGA. This CDR3 is CASSLMVGPSYEQYF. The DNA of the CDR3 is TGTGCCAGCAGCTTAATGGTGGGGCCCTCCTACGAGCAGTACTTC.

Many counts were recorded for this clone. This rearrangement joins TRBV19 to TRBJ2-7, with 7 bases lining up with TRBD1. CDR1 and CDR2 from the germline V gene are LNHDA and SQIVND (reference sequence). This CDR3 region has 14 residues. Trimming took 3 bases from V and 2 from J; bases not matched to a gene: 4. The CDR3 protein is CASSIGTATYEQYF. CDR3 bases: TGTGCCAGTAGTATTGGGACAGCCACCTACGAGCAGTACTTC.

V gene TRBV5-4 combines with J gene TRBJ1-2; unclear D gene. From germline, CDR1 is SGHNT and CDR2 YYREEE (reference sequence). V shed 0 bases and J shed 5 bases, with 14 bases lying between them. The CDR3 is 15 residues long. CDR3 protein: CASSLGGALAYGYTF. The CDR3 DNA follows: TGTGCCAGCAGCTTGGGGGGAGCTCTGGCGTATGGCTACACCTTC.

The chain couples TRBV5-1 to TRBJ1-1, with D possibly being TRBD1 (6 bases). The V and J ends lost 0 bases and 7 bases respectively, with 13 bases between them. Germline CDR1 reads SGHRS; CDR2 reads YFSETQ. CDR3 length: 14 residues. CDR3 residues: CASSLEGGKGEAFF. DNA for the CDR3: TGCGCCAGCAGCTTGGAAGGGGGAAAGGGTGAAGCTTTCTTT.

The CDR3 reads CASSLWGGNTIYF. In DNA form, the CDR3 reads TGTGCCAGCAGCTTGTGGGGAGGGAACACCATATATTTT. The chain recombines TRBV5-4 with TRBJ1-3; D unclear. The CDR3 runs 13 residues. The germline CDR1 and CDR2 sequences are SGHNT and YYREEE (reference sequence). The V end was cut by 1 base, the J end by 7 bases, with 9 bases between.

V usage is TRBV6-6 and J usage is TRBJ1-6; TRBD1 matches at 8 bases. The length of the CDR3 is 15 residues. Trimming cost V 5 bases and J 8 bases; bases outside gene matches: 8. Germline V CDR1 and CDR2: MNHNY, SVGAGI (reference sequence). The CDR3 loop reads CASSTRRDRHSPLHF. The DNA of the CDR3 is TGTGCCAGCAGTACAAGGCGGGACAGGCATTCACCCCTCCACTTT.

CDR3 in DNA: TGTGCCAGCAGACCGTCGGTGGCTAGCGGGGGGACAGATACGCAGTATTTT. Protein: CASRPSVASGGTDTQYF. This chain joins TRBV28 and TRBJ2-3; the match to TRBD2 covers 11 bases. The CDR3 runs 17 residues. The ends lost 6 bases at V and 3 bases at J; junction bases unmatched: 11. Germline V gene lookup returns CDR1 MDHEN and CDR2 SYDVKM.

Many counts were recorded for this clone. The junction does not match germline at one end; this may be a read error. The rearrangement joins TRBV19 to TRBJ2-3; tentatively, D is TRBD2 (6 bases). Germline CDR1 reads LNHDA; CDR2 reads SQIVND (reference sequence). This CDR3 comprises 12 residues. The CDR3 DNA reads TGTGCCACCCCGGGGGTGGACGGAAGGTGGGAATTT. Protein: CATPGVDGRWEF. The complete variable domain, with remaining parts taken from reference TRBV19 and TRBJ2-3, reads DGGITQSPKYLFRKEGQNVTLSCEQNLNHDAMYWYRQDPGQGLRLIYYSQIVNDFQKGDIAEGYSVSREKKESFPLTVTSAQKNPTAFYLCATPGVDGRWEFGPGTRLTVL.

The chain carries TRBV4-2 and TRBJ2-7; the match to TRBD2 covers 8 bases. Germline V gene data show CDR1 as LGHNA and CDR2 as YNFKEQ. V trimming: 6 bases; J trimming: 3 bases; junction bases outside the gene matches: 10. CDR3 length: 15 residues. This chain's CDR3 is CASSSGGGGSYEQYF. As DNA, the CDR3 is TGTGCCAGCAGTTCCGGGGGGGGCGGGAGCTACGAGCAGTACTTC.

CDR3 bases: TGTGCCAGCAGAAAGCGGGGGGGCGGCGAGCAGTTCTTC. Its protein product is CASRKRGGGEQFF. This chain links TRBV27 with TRBJ2-1; 10 bases are shared with TRBD2. V shed 6 bases and J 10 bases; nucleotides not matched to a gene: 6. Germline V gene data show CDR1 as MNHEY and CDR2 as SMNVEV (reference sequence). CDR3 length: 13 residues.

DNA of the CDR3: TGCGCCAGCAGCTATGGGACACTAGGTGGTTATGGCTACACCTTC. Encoded protein: CASSYGTLGGYGYTF. The chain is built from TRBV5-1 and TRBJ1-2, with D perhaps matching TRBD1 (6 bases). The V end was cut by 3 bases, the J end by 5 bases, with 17 bases between. CDR1 SGHRS and CDR2 YFSETQ come from the germline V gene. The CDR3 totals 15 residues.

The V gene is TRBV6-2 or TRBV6-3, the J gene TRBJ2-4, with 8 bases aligning to TRBD1. The CDR3 totals 18 residues. J lost 2 bases, V lost 3 bases, and 12 bases had no gene match. Per the germline V gene, CDR1 is MNHEY and CDR2 is SVGEGT. CDR3 sequence reads: CASSYRGSTGGTKNIQYF. CDR3 coding DNA: TGTGCCAGCAGTTATAGGGGTTCTACAGGGGGGACCAAAAACATTCAGTACTTC.

V usage is TRBV20-1 and J usage is TRBJ1-1, with D perhaps TRBD1 (5 bases). The CDR3 consists of 15 residues. Germline V gene sequence: CDR1 DFQATT, CDR2 SNEGSKA (reference sequence). Trimming shortened V by 3 bases and J by 5 bases, and 19 bases separated the two germline ends. CDR3 nucleotides: TGCAGTGCTAGTCCGTTACCAGGGAAAGGGACTGAAGCTTTCTTT. It yields the protein CSASPLPGKGTEAFF.

This clone was picked up one time. CDR3 sequence reads: CASSLEFCCGTF. In nucleotides, the CDR3 is TGTGCCAGCAGCTTAGAATTTTGCTGCGGCACCTTC. V gene TRBV7-2 combines with J gene TRBJ1-2; D unclear. Per the germline V gene, CDR1 is SGHTA and CDR2 is FQGNSA. The CDR3 has 12 residues. Trimming pared 1 base from V and 13 bases from J, leaving 13 bases between.

Only a few counts were recorded for this clone. The V call is TRBV28, the J call TRBJ1-5, with 7 positions matching TRBD1. J gave up 3 bases and V 4 bases, and 9 bases lay outside the gene matches. The length of the CDR3 is 16 residues. In germline, CDR1 is MDHEN, CDR2 SYDVKM. The CDR3 spells CASSSTAGTVNQPQHF. DNA of the CDR3: TGTGCCAGCAGTTCAACGGCCGGGACAGTCAATCAGCCCCAGCATTTT.

V gene TRBV18 combines with J gene TRBJ2-3; the match to TRBD2 covers 15 bases. Per germline, CDR1 KGHSH and CDR2 LQKENI. The V segment lost 5 bases and the J segment 4 bases; nucleotides outside the gene matches: 4. CDR3 length: 16 residues. The CDR3: CASSKGLAGGPDTQYF. CDR3 DNA: TGTGCCAGCTCAAAAGGACTAGCGGGAGGGCCAGATACGCAGTATTTT. The full variable domain, with the rest looked up from reference TRBV18 and TRBJ2-3, is NAGVMQNPRHLVRRRGQEARLRCSPMKGHSHVYWYRQLPEEGLKFMVYLQKENIIDESGMPKERFSAEFPKEGPSILRIQQVVRGDSAAYFCASSKGLAGGPDTQYFGPGTRLTVL.

The chain joins TRBV28 to TRBJ2-7; 12 bases align to TRBD2. The length of the CDR3 is 14 residues. Germline V gene lookup returns CDR1 MDHEN and CDR2 SYDVKM. V lost 5 bases to trimming and J lost 6 bases; unmatched junction nucleotides: 5. The DNA of the CDR3 is TGTGCCAGCAGTCGACTAGCGGGAGATTCCGAGCAGTACTTC. It specifies CASSRLAGDSEQYF.

The CDR3 reads CASSKGGSFAEAFF. The CDR3 bases are TGTGCCAGCAGTAAAGGGGGCAGTTTCGCTGAAGCTTTCTTT. The chain carries TRBV27 and TRBJ1-1, with 7 bases aligning to TRBD1. V dropped 5 bases and J dropped 6; count of bases not matched to a gene: 9. Looked up from germline, CDR1 is MNHEY and CDR2 is SMNVEV (reference sequence). This CDR3 is built from 14 residues.

The CDR3 here is CASSGGVAGGSYNEQFF. The CDR3 DNA reads as TGCGCCAGCAGTGGGGGGGTAGCGGGAGGGAGCTACAATGAGCAGTTCTTC. This rearrangement joins TRBV10-1 to TRBJ2-1, with 11 nucleotides matching TRBD2. Germline values: CDR1 WNHNN, CDR2 SYGVQD (reference sequence). V lost 4 bases to trimming and J lost 3 bases; unmatched junction nucleotides: 8. This CDR3 has 17 amino acids.

This sequence joins TRBV6-5 and TRBJ1-2, with 9 bases aligning to TRBD1. Germline assignment: CDR1 MNHEY and CDR2 SVGAGI. V was pared by 4 bases and J by 5 bases, with 5 bases of the junction left unmatched. There are 14 residues in the CDR3. In DNA, the CDR3 is TGTGCCAGCAGTTTTACAGGGGGCCGGTATGGCTACACCTTC. This encodes CASSFTGGRYGYTF.

The chain is built from TRBV28 and TRBJ2-7; D is possibly TRBD2 (5 bases). This CDR3 has 11 residues. V lost 8 bases and J 9 bases, leaving 14 bases between the germline ends. Germline loops: CDR1 MDHEN, CDR2 SYDVKM. For the CDR3, the DNA is TGTGCCAGCCGGTCACGGGATCTGCAGTACTTC. Protein product: CASRSRDLQYF.

The chain joins TRBV28 to TRBJ2-1; unclear D gene. Germline lookup yields CDR1 MDHEN and CDR2 SYDVKM. The CDR3 runs 12 residues. The germline V and J ends were trimmed by 5 bases and 0 bases, with 2 bases remaining between them. The CDR3 nucleotides read TGTGCCAGCAGTCGCTCCTACAATGAGCAGTTCTTC. It yields the protein CASSRSYNEQFF. Combining the CDR3 with reference TRBV28 and TRBJ2-1 gives the whole variable domain DVKVTQSSRYLVKRTGEKVFLECVQDMDHENMFWYRQDPGLGLRLIYFSYDVKMKEKGDIPEGYSVSREKKERFSLILESASTNQTSMYLCASSRSYNEQFFGPGTRLTVL.

This chain joins TRBV28 and TRBJ2-5; D is ambiguous. The CDR3 is made up of 11 amino acids. Between the trimmed V and J ends, which lost 3 bases and 5 bases, there was a span of 4 bases. The germline CDR1 and CDR2 sequences are MDHEN and SYDVKM. CDR3 residues: CASSFGETQYF. DNA of the CDR3: TGTGCCAGCAGTTTCGGTGAGACCCAGTACTTC.

V gene TRBV7-3 combines with J gene TRBJ1-1, with D possibly matching TRBD1 (5 bases). Trimming pared 4 bases from V and 4 bases from J, leaving 10 bases between. CDR1 and CDR2 (germline): SGHTA, FQGTGA. There are 13 residues in the CDR3. The CDR3 region has the DNA TGTGCCAGCAGCTCCGTGGGGCTCACTGAAGCTTTCTTT. Translation gives CASSSVGLTEAFF.

Ten or more counts support this clone. The J gene is TRBJ1-3, the V gene TRBV18; D might be TRBD1 (6 bases). The length of the CDR3 is 13 residues. Germline V CDR1 and CDR2: KGHSH, LQKENI. Trimming pared 8 bases from V and 2 bases from J, leaving 10 bases between. In DNA form, the CDR3 reads TGTGCCAGCACTTGGACAGCTGGAAACACCATATATTTT. As protein: CASTWTAGNTIYF.

The gene calls are TRBV21-1 and TRBJ1-3; the D call in the table, TRBD1, was not verified against the DNA. TRBV21-1 is an annotated pseudogene. The CDR3 covers 17 residues. The CDR3 reads CATTGPMRRGLGNTIYF. In DNA, the CDR3 is TGTGCCACCACCGGACCCATGAGGAGGGGGCTCGGAAACACCATATATTTT.